A single sample gave rise to the 7 T cell receptor beta chains below, sequenced in a study of tumor T cells in aggressive B-cell lymphoma. Using immunoSEQ multiplex PCR, the repertoire was profiled, and TCRdb retains in-frame clones only, with some absent. The sample comprises about 3,500 clones, 90% to 95% of which are singletons, and around 2% rests with the top ten. Specimen: tumor tissue. The receptors originated from an adult with diffuse large B cell lymphoma.

The J gene is TRBJ1-2, the V gene TRBV6-1; 8 bases align to TRBD1. This CDR3 is 16 amino acids long. The V and J ends lost 3 bases and 2 bases, in that order; junction bases with no gene match: 8. Looked up from germline, CDR1 is MNHNS and CDR2 is SASEGT. CDR3 sequence reads: CASSDDLGQANYGYTF. DNA for the CDR3: TGTGCCAGCAGTGACGATCTGGGACAGGCGAACTATGGCTACACCTTC.

This clone was observed a handful of times. This chain uses TRBV30 with TRBJ2-6, with D possibly TRBD1 on 5 matching bases. Germline V gene lookup returns CDR1 GTSNPN and CDR2 SVGIG (reference sequence). This CDR3 has 15 amino acids. The V end lost 3 bases, the J end lost 4 bases, and 13 bases lay between the germline ends. The CDR3 nucleotides read TGTGCCTGGAGCGCCCCAGGGTTGGGGGCCAACGTCCTGACTTTC. Its protein product is CAWSAPGLGANVLTF.

The chain has TRBV5-6 and TRBJ2-5; 9 bases map to TRBD1. The CDR3 covers 15 residues. Germline CDR1 is SGHDT and CDR2 is YYEEEE. Germline trimming cut 5 bases from V and 7 bases from J; bases unmatched to any gene: 12. CDR3 sequence (DNA): TGTGCCAGCAGTTCCTTTACGGGACAGGGCACGACCCAGTACTTC. Translating gives CASSSFTGQGTTQYF.

The chain is built from TRBV30 and TRBJ1-5, with 8 bases lining up with TRBD1. The ends lost 5 bases at V and 5 bases at J; junction bases unmatched: 8. This CDR3 has 14 residues. Per the germline V gene, CDR1 is GTSNPN and CDR2 is SVGIG (reference sequence). Here the CDR3 DNA reads TGTGCCTGGCAACAGGGGGGAGGCCATCAGCCCCAGCATTTT. This encodes CAWQQGGGHQPQHF.

The gene calls are TRBV27 and TRBJ2-7, with D perhaps matching TRBD1 (5 bases). V was cut by 3 bases and J by 3 bases, with 9 bases left in between. CDR1 is MNHEY, CDR2 SMNVEV, per germline (reference sequence). The length of the CDR3 is 13 residues. DNA for the CDR3: TGTGCCAGCAGTTTGACAGATGACTACGAGCAGTACTTC. Translating gives CASSLTDDYEQYF.

Worth noting for this clone: The CDR3 does not end in the conserved phenylalanine or tryptophan, so this is likely a read error. Because the CDR3's place on the DNA is in doubt, the DNA is left out and the CDR3 is given as listed by TCRdb. This rearrangement joins TRBV6-4 to TRBJ1-1. The CDR3 extends over 8 residues, inclusive of both ends. The germline V gene encodes CDR1 MRHNA and CDR2 SNTAGT. The CDR3 sequence: CASSVGSI.

This chain uses TRBV4-2 with TRBJ1-5; no clear D gene. The CDR3 has 16 amino acids. V was trimmed by 2 bases and J by 0 bases, leaving 11 bases between them. Germline V lookup: CDR1 LGHNA, CDR2 YNFKEQ. Written as DNA, the CDR3 is TGTGCCAGCAGCCAATTTCAGGCACATAGCAATCAGCCCCAGCATTTT. It translates to CASSQFQAHSNQPQHF.